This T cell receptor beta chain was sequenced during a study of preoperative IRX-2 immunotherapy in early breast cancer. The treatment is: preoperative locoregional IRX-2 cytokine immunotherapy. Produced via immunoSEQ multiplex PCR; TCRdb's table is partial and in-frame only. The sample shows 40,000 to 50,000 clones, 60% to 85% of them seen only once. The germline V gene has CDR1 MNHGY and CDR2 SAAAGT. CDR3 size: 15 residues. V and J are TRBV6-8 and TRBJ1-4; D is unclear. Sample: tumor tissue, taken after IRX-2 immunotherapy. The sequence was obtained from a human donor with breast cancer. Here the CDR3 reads CALTSGRTKEEKLFF. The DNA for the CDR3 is TGTGCACTGACGAGTGGGAGGACCAAGGAGGAAAAACTGTTTTTT.